A selection of T cell receptor beta chains follows, all from one sample in a study of a mutant IDH1 vaccine in newly diagnosed glioma. Their antigens are not known. Repertoires were generated with immunoSEQ multiplex PCR, while TCRdb's copy carries only in-frame clones and drops some. This table has approximately 41,000 clones, 60% to 85% appearing once. This specimen consisted of PBMCs, obtained from a glioma patient whose treatment included an IDH1 peptide vaccine. The receptor source for this set is a woman between 40 and 55 years old with glioma. Some clones in this sample may be carry-over from other donors' samples. The conserved cysteine and the conserved F or W are not part of the CDR3 here. Expanded clones are given a class, and other clones once, few, many or no size at all.

V gene: TRBV29-1; J gene: TRBJ2-2; clone size: .; CDR3 protein: SVGTSEIGELF
V gene: TRBV5-5; J gene: TRBJ1-4; clone size: .; CDR3 protein: ASSRDSSEKLF
V gene: TRBV4-3; J gene: TRBJ1-4; clone size: .; CDR3 protein: ASSQESSAVNEKLF
V gene: TRBV9; J gene: TRBJ1-2; clone size: .; CDR3 protein: ASSVGQDRPEGYGYT
V gene: TRBV7-2; J gene: TRBJ2-3; clone size: .; CDR3 protein: ASSPSTDTQY
V gene: TRBV2; J gene: TRBJ2-6; clone size: .; CDR3 protein: ASSTTGSGANVLT
V gene: TRBV7-2; J gene: TRBJ2-2; clone size: few; CDR3 protein: ASSLNPGGGANTGELF
V gene: TRBV6-1; J gene: TRBJ1-1; clone size: .; CDR3 protein: ASTGTGNMNTEAF
V gene: TRBV29-1; J gene: TRBJ1-2; clone size: .; CDR3 protein: SVLRQGFGYT
V gene: TRBV5-1; J gene: TRBJ2-1; clone size: .; CDR3 protein: ASSRAQLSGYNEQF
V gene: TRBV2; J gene: TRBJ2-7; clone size: once; CDR3 protein: ASSLTGTGTYEQY
V gene: TRBV7-8; J gene: TRBJ2-3; clone size: .; CDR3 protein: ASIRVAGGDTQY
V gene: TRBV4-3; J gene: TRBJ2-1; clone size: .; CDR3 protein: ASSQELGLGGDEQF
V gene: TRBV10-3; J gene: TRBJ1-1; clone size: .; CDR3 protein: ATTLDRMNTEAF
V gene: TRBV29-1; J gene: TRBJ1-1; clone size: .; CDR3 protein: SVERGRNTEAF
V gene: TRBV6-5; J gene: TRBJ2-3; clone size: few; CDR3 protein: ASRTQTDTQY
V gene: TRBV29-1; J gene: TRBJ2-3; clone size: .; CDR3 protein: SGTGGSADTQY
V gene: TRBV7-9; J gene: TRBJ2-3; clone size: .; CDR3 protein: ASSPRSGAEGDTQY
V gene: TRBV6-5; J gene: TRBJ1-3; clone size: .; CDR3 protein: ASRRTEGFGNTIY
V gene: TRBV27; J gene: TRBJ1-4; clone size: .; CDR3 protein: ATDRANEKLF
V gene: TRBV5-8; J gene: TRBJ1-2; clone size: .; CDR3 protein: ARKGLTDGYT
V gene: TRBV6-1; J gene: TRBJ2-3; clone size: .; CDR3 protein: AGSLAGGFTDTQY
V gene: TRBV6-5; J gene: TRBJ2-2; clone size: once; CDR3 protein: ASSETFTGELF
V gene: TRBV13; J gene: TRBJ2-7; clone size: few; CDR3 protein: ASSSRGYEQY
V gene: TRBV7-2; J gene: TRBJ2-7; clone size: .; CDR3 protein: ASSFAGTYEQY
V gene: TRBV14; J gene: TRBJ2-2; clone size: .; CDR3 protein: ASSQVGAPRSGELF
V gene: TRBV6-5; J gene: TRBJ2-1; clone size: .; CDR3 protein: ASSYLGRQF
V gene: TRBV5-6; J gene: TRBJ2-7; clone size: .; CDR3 protein: ASSSPGQGPYEQY
V gene: TRBV27; J gene: TRBJ2-5; clone size: .; CDR3 protein: ASSLSYPGETQY
V gene: TRBV6-5; J gene: TRBJ1-4; clone size: .; CDR3 protein: ASSYGGGGEKLF
V gene: TRBV6-1; J gene: TRBJ1-5; clone size: few; CDR3 protein: ASSVGRGNQPQH
V gene: TRBV2; J gene: TRBJ1-5; clone size: .; CDR3 protein: ASSQEGASNQPQH
V gene: TRBV4-1; J gene: TRBJ2-1; clone size: few; CDR3 protein: ASSPGQLEQF
V gene: TRBV11-3; J gene: TRBJ2-5; clone size: .; CDR3 protein: ASSLAAGGHETQY
V gene: TRBV5-1; J gene: TRBJ2-7; clone size: .; CDR3 protein: ASSPGAGQGGTYEQY
V gene: TRBV10-3; J gene: TRBJ2-1; clone size: .; CDR3 protein: AISESTGYSYNEQF
V gene: TRBV7-9; J gene: TRBJ2-7; clone size: .; CDR3 protein: ASTGRSGEQY
V gene: TRBV5-1; J gene: TRBJ2-6; clone size: few; CDR3 protein: ASSLDRGRVSGANVLT
V gene: TRBV7-2; J gene: TRBJ1-1; clone size: few; CDR3 protein: ASSQEWEAF
V gene: TRBV7-2; J gene: TRBJ1-3; clone size: .; CDR3 protein: ASSAQPPAPTVSGNTIY
V gene: TRBV29-1; J gene: TRBJ1-1; clone size: .; CDR3 protein: SVAWEVHTEAF
V gene: TRBV5-1; J gene: TRBJ2-7; clone size: .; CDR3 protein: ASSLGASYEQY
V gene: TRBV28; J gene: TRBJ2-7; clone size: few; CDR3 protein: ASSFRTGRYEQY
V gene: TRBV4-2; J gene: TRBJ2-2; clone size: few; CDR3 protein: ASSHPRDENTGELF
V gene: TRBV20-1; J gene: TRBJ1-1; clone size: .; CDR3 protein: SARDSEAF